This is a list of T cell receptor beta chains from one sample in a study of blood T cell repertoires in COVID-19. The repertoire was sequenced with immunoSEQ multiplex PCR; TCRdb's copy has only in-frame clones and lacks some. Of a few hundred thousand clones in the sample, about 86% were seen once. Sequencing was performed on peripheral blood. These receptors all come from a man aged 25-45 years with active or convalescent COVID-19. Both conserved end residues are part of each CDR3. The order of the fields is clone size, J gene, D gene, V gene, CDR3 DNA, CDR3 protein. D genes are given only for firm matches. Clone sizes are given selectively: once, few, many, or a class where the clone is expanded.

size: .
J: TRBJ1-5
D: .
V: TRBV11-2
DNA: TGTGCCAGCAGCTTAGTAACAGGGAATAGCAATCAGCCCCAGCATTTT
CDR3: CASSLVTGNSNQPQHF

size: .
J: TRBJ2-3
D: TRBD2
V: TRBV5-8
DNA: TGTGCCAGCAGCTCGAGCGGGGGGCTCACAGATACGCAGTATTTT
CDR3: CASSSSGGLTDTQYF

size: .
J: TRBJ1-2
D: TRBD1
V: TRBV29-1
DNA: TGCAGCGTCGACGAACCGGGACAGGGAGCTTATGGCTACACCTTC
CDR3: CSVDEPGQGAYGYTF

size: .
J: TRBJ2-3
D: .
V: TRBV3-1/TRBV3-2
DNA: TGTGCCAGCAGCCAAGATCCCCGCAGGACAGATACGCAGTATTTT
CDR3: CASSQDPRRTDTQYF

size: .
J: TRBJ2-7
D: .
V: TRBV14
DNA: TGTGCCAGCAGCCAAGATTTCGGGGAGGTGGTGAGCGAGCAGTACTTC
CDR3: CASSQDFGEVVSEQYF

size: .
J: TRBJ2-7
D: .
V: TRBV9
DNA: TGTGCCAGCAGCGTGAGAGGGGGGGCCGCCTACGAGCAGTACTTC
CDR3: CASSVRGGAAYEQYF

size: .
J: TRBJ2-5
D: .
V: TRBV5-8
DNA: TGTGCCAGCAGCTCGGGGGTACGGGCCTCTTCAGAGACCCAGTACTTC
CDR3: CASSSGVRASSETQYF

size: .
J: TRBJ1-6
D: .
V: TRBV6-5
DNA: TGTGCCAGCAGTTACTCGGGGCCTGAGGCGTCACCCCTCCACTTT
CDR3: CASSYSGPEASPLHF

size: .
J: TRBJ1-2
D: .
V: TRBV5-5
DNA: TGTGCCAGCAGCCCCGACAGCTATGGCTACACCTTC
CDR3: CASSPDSYGYTF

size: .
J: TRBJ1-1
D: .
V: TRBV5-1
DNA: TGCGCCAGCCAGATTTCCGGACAGCCGTCGAACACTGAAGCTTTCTTT
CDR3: CASQISGQPSNTEAFF

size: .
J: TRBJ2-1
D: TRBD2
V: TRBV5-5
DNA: TGTGCCAGCAGAGGGATGAGCGGGGGGCGTGAGCAGTTCTTC
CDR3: CASRGMSGGREQFF

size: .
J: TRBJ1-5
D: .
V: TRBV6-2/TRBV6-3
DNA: TGTGCCAGCAGTCGAGGGCCCTATCAGCCCCAGCATTTT
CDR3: CASSRGPYQPQHF

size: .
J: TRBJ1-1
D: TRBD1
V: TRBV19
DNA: TGTGCCAGCCGTAACAGGGGAGGTATCACTGAAGCTTTCTTT
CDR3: CASRNRGGITEAFF

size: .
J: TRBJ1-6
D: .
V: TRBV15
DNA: TGTGCCACCAGCGGACAATCAGGGGCCGTTGCATCCTCACCCCTCCACTTT
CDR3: CATSGQSGAVASSPLHF

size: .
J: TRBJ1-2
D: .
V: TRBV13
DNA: TGTGCCAGCAGCCCCACCCCGACAGAATTGACTAACTATGGCTACACCTTC
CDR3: CASSPTPTELTNYGYTF

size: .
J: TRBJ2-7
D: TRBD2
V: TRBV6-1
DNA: TGTGCCAGCAGTGAAGCGCTAGCGGGAGGCTACGAGCAGTACTTC
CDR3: CASSEALAGGYEQYF

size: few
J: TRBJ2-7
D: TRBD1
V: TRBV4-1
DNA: TGCGCCAGCAGCCGGGGCAGGGGGACCTACGAGCAGTACTTC
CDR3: CASSRGRGTYEQYF

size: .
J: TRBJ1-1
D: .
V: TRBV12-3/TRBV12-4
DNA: TGTGCCAGCAGGTGGGGCGGATACACTGAAGCTTTCTTT
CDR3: CASRWGGYTEAFF

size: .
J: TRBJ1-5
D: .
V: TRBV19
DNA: TGTGCCAGTAGTATCGTAACAGGGCGGAACAGCAATCAGCCCCAGCATTTT
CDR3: CASSIVTGRNSNQPQHF